The rows below give T cell receptor beta chains drawn from one sample of a study of T cells in Graves' hyperthyroidism and ophthalmopathy. From the multiplex PCR reads, TCRdb called clonotypes with MiXCR, one entry per CDR3 protein. The sample shows a few hundred thousand distinct CDR3 sequences, 46% of them seen only once. Material for sequencing was peripheral blood or thyroid tissue (not recorded which). These receptors were obtained from a woman aged 18-29 years with Graves' hyperthyroidism. The CDR3 runs from the conserved cysteine through the conserved F or W. Fields, in order: J gene, clone size, V gene, D gene, CDR3 DNA, CDR3 protein. A D gene is named only where the DNA matches it firmly. Not all rows give a size; the values are once, few, many and, for expanded clones, a class.

TRBJ1-5 | many | TRBV20-1 | - | TGCAGTGCCGGGCACCCTTATAGCAATCAGCCCCAGCATTTT | CSAGHPYSNQPQHF
TRBJ2-5 | - | TRBV4-2 | - | TGTGCCAGCAGCCTGGGACCTATGATCCAAGAGACCCAGTACTTC | CASSLGPMIQETQYF
TRBJ2-5 | - | TRBV7-1 | TRBD1 | TGTGCCAGCAGCTCCGCACCCCGACAGGGCGAGGACCAAGAGACCCAGTACTTC | CASSSAPRQGEDQETQYF
TRBJ2-5 | - | TRBV6-1 | TRBD2 | TGTGCCAGCAGTGAATGGGGACTAGCGGGAGGGGAGACCCAGTACTTC | CASSEWGLAGGETQYF
TRBJ1-2 | once | TRBV2 | TRBD1 | TGTGCCAGCAGTGTCCAAGGACAGGGCCAAGGAGGCTACACCTTC | CASSVQGQGQGGYTF
TRBJ2-7 | few | TRBV7-8 | TRBD1 | TGTGCCAGCCGTCTGCCGGGACAGGGGATTAACGAGCAGTACTTC | CASRLPGQGINEQYF
TRBJ1-1 | many | TRBV5-6 | - | TGTGCCAGCAGCCACGGGAACACTGAAGCTTTCTTT | CASSHGNTEAFF
TRBJ1-2 | - | TRBV20-1 | - | TGCAGCCCCCGGCAGGACTATGGCTACACCTTC | CSPRQDYGYTF
TRBJ2-5 | - | TRBV6-5 | - | TGTGCCAGCAGTTACTCGGCAGGAGTGAAAGAGACCCAGTACTTC | CASSYSAGVKETQYF
TRBJ1-4 | many | TRBV4-3 | TRBD1 | TGCGCCAGCAGCCAAGATTCCAGGGGGGGAGAAAAACTGTTTTTT | CASSQDSRGGEKLFF
TRBJ2-5 | - | TRBV15 | - | TGTGCCACCAGCAGACCCCCAGGGGAGACCCAGTACTTC | CATSRPPGETQYF
TRBJ1-5 | - | TRBV7-9 | - | TGTGCCAGCAGCTTGACTAGCGGGAGGGAGCCCCAGCATTTT | CASSLTSGREPQHF
TRBJ2-7 | many | TRBV20-1 | - | TGCAGTGCTAGAGATCGGTTTAGCTCCTACGAGCAGTACTTC | CSARDRFSSYEQYF
TRBJ2-5 | - | TRBV12-3/TRBV12-4 | - | TGTGCCAGCAGTTTCGCCGGGACCCAGTACTTC | CASSFAGTQYF
TRBJ2-7 | - | TRBV4-1 | - | TGCGCCAGCAGCCAAGACAGGGAGACCGGCTACGAGCAGTACTTC | CASSQDRETGYEQYF
TRBJ2-7 | - | TRBV12-3/TRBV12-4 | - | TGTGCCAGCAGTTCCTACGATGAGCAGTACTTC | CASSSYDEQYF
TRBJ2-3 | - | TRBV20-1 | - | TGCAGTGCTAGTTCCGTGGGGGCAGATACGCAGTATTTT | CSASSVGADTQYF
TRBJ1-6 | - | TRBV29-1 | - | TGCAGCGTCAAGCAGGGGTACGACACTTCCTCACCCCTCCACTTT | CSVKQGYDTSSPLHF